This T cell receptor (beta chain) was recovered during a study of T cells after yellow fever vaccination. Study findings and constraints: Booster samples showed a return of most primary-vaccination clones (under 97% CD4, 70% to 90% CD8).

They built TCR cDNA with 5'RACE template switching, a step that put in a universal primer site and UMIs. TCRdb analysed the 5' RACE reads with MiXCR anew, one entry per CDR3 protein. This table has 300,000 to 350,000 distinct CDR3 sequences, roughly 7.5% appearing once. The ends lost 7 bases at V and 2 bases at J; junction bases unmatched: 6. The CDR3 loop spans 15 amino acids. This clonotype was detected many times. Its antigen is undetermined. The TCR was taken from a man aged 18 to 30 who received the YFV17D yellow fever vaccine. V and J are TRBV12-3 or TRBV12-4 and TRBJ2-1; 9 nucleotides align to TRBD2. The sequenced sample was PBMCs, obtained around 45 days after the first yellow fever vaccination. CDR3 sequence reads: CASTQTSGPYNEQFF. The CDR3 bases are TGTGCCAGCACCCAGACTAGCGGACCCTACAATGAGCAGTTCTTC.